These T cell receptor beta chains were read from a single sample in a study of T cells after yellow fever vaccination. TCRdb reanalysed the 5' RACE reads using MiXCR and keeps one entry per CDR3 protein. The profile shows around 350,000 distinct CDR3 sequences, 6.2% of them singletons. Material: PBMCs, obtained 5 days after the yellow fever booster vaccination. These receptors were taken from a man aged 25-45 years who received the YFV17D yellow fever vaccine. Each CDR3 is given with its conserved first and last residue. A D gene is named only where the DNA matches it firmly. Only some rows state a clone size, as once, few, many or a class for expanded clones.

D gene,V gene,clone size,J gene,CDR3 DNA,CDR3 protein
TRBD2,TRBV25-1,many,TRBJ2-3,TGTGCCAGCAGGCTAGCGGGAGTGGAGTATTTT,CASRLAGVEYF
.,TRBV28,many,TRBJ2-1,TGTGCCAGCAGTGCGGGTACCGGGTCACGCAGGTACAATGAGCAGTTCTTC,CASSAGTGSRRYNEQFF
.,TRBV11-3,.,TRBJ1-1,TGTGCCAGCAGCTCGCACCGGGGGAGCACTGAAGCTTTCTTT,CASSSHRGSTEAFF
.,TRBV12-3/TRBV12-4,many,TRBJ2-3,TGTGCCAGCAGTGGACAGGGAGAGGGGGACTACACAGATACGCAGTATTTT,CASSGQGEGDYTDTQYF
.,TRBV4-3,.,TRBJ1-3,TGCGCCAGCAGCCAAGAGATGCCAGGAGCCTCCGGAAACACCATATATTTT,CASSQEMPGASGNTIYF
.,TRBV25-1,.,TRBJ2-7,TGTGCCAGCAGTGACCTCGTTGAGTCCGGGAGAGGGGACGAGCAGTACTTC,CASSDLVESGRGDEQYF
.,TRBV4-3,many,TRBJ2-1,TGCGCCAGCAGCCAATCGGGGGAGGGGGCGGAGGAGCAGTTCTTC,CASSQSGEGAEEQFF
.,TRBV5-6,few,TRBJ2-1,TGTGCCAGCTCGTACGGATCCGTGGGGAGTGAGCAGTTCTTC,CASSYGSVGSEQFF
TRBD1,TRBV29-1,many,TRBJ2-7,TGCAGCGTTGAAGATCCCGGGACAGGGAGCTCCTACGAGCAGTACTTC,CSVEDPGTGSSYEQYF
.,TRBV29-1,.,TRBJ2-2,TGCAGCGTTGAGTGGAAGGGGACGAACACCGGGGAGCTGTTTTTT,CSVEWKGTNTGELFF
.,TRBV29-1,.,TRBJ2-3,TGCAGCGAAACCGCCGGCGGGACGGAGCAACTTTTT,CSETAGGTEQLF
.,TRBV5-5,few,TRBJ2-1,TGTGCCAGCAGCTGGGGCCTCTCGACCTACAATGAGCAGTTCTTC,CASSWGLSTYNEQFF
.,TRBV12-3/TRBV12-4,many,TRBJ2-4,TGTGCCAGCAGTATTTCGCGGGGGGACAGGGAGTACTTC,CASSISRGDREYF
TRBD2,TRBV20-1,.,TRBJ2-3,TGCAGTGCTGGACCGGGACTAGGGTTTTTCACAGATACGCAGTATTTT,CSAGPGLGFFTDTQYF
.,TRBV7-7,many,TRBJ2-1,TGTGCTAGCAGCCGGTTGCAGGGCCTTTCCAATGAGCAGTTCTTC,CASSRLQGLSNEQFF
.,TRBV20-1,.,TRBJ2-7,TGCAGTGCTAGAGGGGTTCACCAGGAGGGGTACGAGCAGTACTTC,CSARGVHQEGYEQYF
.,TRBV20-1,.,TRBJ1-2,TGCAGTGCTAGAGTTTTGGAAGGGCCGAAGGGCTACACCTTC,CSARVLEGPKGYTF
.,TRBV20-1,.,TRBJ2-1,TGTAGAGGGAGTGGGAATGAGCAGTTCTTC,CRGSGNEQFF
.,TRBV15,.,TRBJ1-1,TGTGCCACCAGCAGAGAAAGGGCTGAAGCTTTCTTT,CATSRERAEAFF
.,TRBV9,few,TRBJ2-7,TGTGCCAGCAGCGTAGTTGCGTATTCAAGCTCCTACGAGCAGTACTTC,CASSVVAYSSSYEQYF
.,TRBV20-1,.,TRBJ2-7,TGCAGTGCTCACACGACCAGCTCCTACGAGCAGTACTTC,CSAHTTSSYEQYF
.,TRBV7-2,.,TRBJ2-1,TGTGCCAGCAGCCGGGAGATTAACAATGAGCAGTTCTTC,CASSREINNEQFF
.,TRBV18,few,TRBJ2-7,TGTGCCAGCTCAACAGACAGGTCTCCCCCCTACGAGCAGTACTTC,CASSTDRSPPYEQYF
TRBD1,TRBV12-3/TRBV12-4,many,TRBJ1-2,TGTGCCAGCAGTCCCGGACAGGGGGTCGGCTACACCTTC,CASSPGQGVGYTF
.,TRBV20-1,few,TRBJ2-1,TGCAGTGCTAGAGAGGGACTGACGCATGAGCAGTTCTTC,CSAREGLTHEQFF
.,TRBV20-1,many,TRBJ1-1,TGCAGTGTTCGACAGAACACTGAAGCTTTCTTT,CSVRQNTEAFF
TRBD1,TRBV25-1,few,TRBJ1-2,TGTGCCAGCAGTGAGTCCGGGACAGCAAACTATGGCTACACCTTC,CASSESGTANYGYTF
TRBD1,TRBV7-3,.,TRBJ2-1,TGTGCCAGCAGCCCCGGGACAGGAACAATGGAGCAGTTCTTC,CASSPGTGTMEQFF
TRBD2,TRBV3-1,many,TRBJ2-3,TGTGCCAGCAGCCAAGGGACTGCGGGAGGATTCACAGATACGCAGTATTTT,CASSQGTAGGFTDTQYF
TRBD2,TRBV7-2,many,TRBJ2-7,TGTGCCAGCGAGCCGGGACTAGCGGGCTACGAGCAGTACTTC,CASEPGLAGYEQYF
TRBD2,TRBV12-3/TRBV12-4,many,TRBJ2-3,TGTGCCAGCAGTCCCGCAGCGGGAGTGAGTCGTACGCAGTATTTT,CASSPAAGVSRTQYF
TRBD2,TRBV7-2,few,TRBJ2-3,TGTGCCAGCAGCTTAGCGACTAGCGGGATCGCAGATACGCAGTATTTT,CASSLATSGIADTQYF
TRBD1,TRBV20-1,.,TRBJ1-4,TGCAGTGCTAGCCCGACAGGGAAGAATGAAAAACTGTTTTTT,CSASPTGKNEKLFF
.,TRBV9,many,TRBJ2-1,TGTGCCAGCAGCGCGGTTTACAATGAGCAGTTCTTC,CASSAVYNEQFF
.,TRBV15,many,TRBJ2-7,TGTGCCACCAGCAGAGACCACTACGAGCAGTACTTC,CATSRDHYEQYF
.,TRBV20-1,many,TRBJ1-1,TGCAGTGCTGGGAGGGACTATCTGTCTGAAGCTTTCTTT,CSAGRDYLSEAFF
.,TRBV11-2,many,TRBJ2-7,TGTGCCAGCAGCCACCAACAATTCTACGAGCAGTACTTC,CASSHQQFYEQYF
.,TRBV29-1,many,TRBJ2-1,TGCAGCGTTTACCGGGGGGAGCAGTTCTTC,CSVYRGEQFF
.,TRBV10-1,.,TRBJ1-2,TGCGCCAGCAGTGGACAGGACGGCTATGGCTACACCTTC,CASSGQDGYGYTF
.,TRBV20-1,many,TRBJ2-7,TGCAGTGCTAGAGTACAGACCTACGAGCAGTACTTC,CSARVQTYEQYF
.,TRBV4-2,.,TRBJ1-1,TGTGCCAGCAGCTCCCGGGACCGCGCCCCCGAAGCTTTCTTT,CASSSRDRAPEAFF
.,TRBV7-2,.,TRBJ2-3,TGTGCCAGCAGCTTTCAAGGAACGCAGTATTTT,CASSFQGTQYF
.,TRBV7-2,once,TRBJ2-7,TGTGCCTGCAGCTTAGGCCTCTCAGTGGCCTACGAGCAGTACTTC,CACSLGLSVAYEQYF
.,TRBV6-1,few,TRBJ1-3,TGTGCCAGCAGCCCACTCCGGGACTCTGGAAACACCATATATTTT,CASSPLRDSGNTIYF
TRBD1,TRBV29-1,few,TRBJ2-2,TGCAGCGTTGAAGACCGGGACAGGAACACCGGGGAGCTGTTTTTT,CSVEDRDRNTGELFF
TRBD2,TRBV29-1,.,TRBJ2-7,TGCAGCGTTGCCCCCTCCTTTCGGGGGGTTTACGAGCAGTACTTC,CSVAPSFRGVYEQYF
TRBD2,TRBV20-1,few,TRBJ2-1,TGCAGTGCCGACCCAGAGCGGGAGACTTCCTACAATGAGCAGTTCTTC,CSADPERETSYNEQFF
TRBD1,TRBV5-1,many,TRBJ2-1,TGCGCCAGCAGAGAGCCGGGACAGGGGGCGATCTCCCATGAGCAGTTCTTC,CASREPGQGAISHEQFF
TRBD1,TRBV5-1,many,TRBJ2-2,TGCGCCAGCAGCTCGGGACAGGGTTACACCGGGGAGCTGTTTTTT,CASSSGQGYTGELFF
.,TRBV20-1,.,TRBJ1-1,TGCAGTGCTAGTGGCCAGCCAGTGAACACTGAAGCTTTCTTT,CSASGQPVNTEAFF
.,TRBV6-2/TRBV6-3,many,TRBJ2-1,TGTGCCAGCAGTTACGACCCCGGGACAGGGTACGGGAGGGCCAGAGATGAGCAGTTCTTC,CASSYDPGTGYGRARDEQFF
.,TRBV3-1,.,TRBJ2-1,TGTGCCAGCAGCCAGGCCCTGCTTGTTCGGGACAATGAGCAGTTCTTC,CASSQALLVRDNEQFF
.,TRBV14,many,TRBJ2-1,TGTGCCAGCAGCTCCGGGACAAACTCCTACAATGAGCAGTTCTTC,CASSSGTNSYNEQFF
.,TRBV7-6,many,TRBJ2-7,TGTGCCAGCAGCCAAAACCCGTACGAGCAGTACTTC,CASSQNPYEQYF
TRBD1,TRBV5-6,.,TRBJ1-1,TGTGCCAGCAGCCGCAGGGGGGGCACTGAAGCTTTCTTT,CASSRRGGTEAFF
TRBD1,TRBV5-1,few,TRBJ2-1,TGCGCCAGCAGCTGGGGACAGGGGCTATTGAATGAGCAGTTCTTC,CASSWGQGLLNEQFF
TRBD1,TRBV7-2,few,TRBJ1-6,TGTGCCAGCAGCGAAAATAGACAGGGGAGATCACCCCTCCACTTT,CASSENRQGRSPLHF